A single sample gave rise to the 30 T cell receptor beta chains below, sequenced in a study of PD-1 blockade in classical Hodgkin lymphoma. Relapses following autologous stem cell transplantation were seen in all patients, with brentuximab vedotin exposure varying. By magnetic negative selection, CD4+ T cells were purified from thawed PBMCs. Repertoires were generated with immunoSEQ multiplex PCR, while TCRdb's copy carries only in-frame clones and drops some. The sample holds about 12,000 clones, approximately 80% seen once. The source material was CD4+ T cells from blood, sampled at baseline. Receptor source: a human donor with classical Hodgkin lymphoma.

CDR3: CASSAQLVLAGGTDTQYF. CDR3 bases: TGCGCCAGCAGCGCCCAACTCGTACTAGCGGGAGGCACAGATACGCAGTATTTT. V gene TRBV5-1 combines with J gene TRBJ2-3; 11 bases line up with TRBD2. The germline gives CDR1 SGHRS, CDR2 YFSETQ. The V gene end was trimmed by 4 bases and the J gene end by 1 base; junction bases not matched to a gene: 11. CDR3 length: 18 residues.

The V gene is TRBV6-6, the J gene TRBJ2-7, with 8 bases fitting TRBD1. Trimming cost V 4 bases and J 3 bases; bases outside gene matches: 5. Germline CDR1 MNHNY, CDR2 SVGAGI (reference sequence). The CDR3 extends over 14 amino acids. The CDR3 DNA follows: TGTGCCAGCAGTTTGTCCGGGACAGGCTACGAGCAGTACTTC. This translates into CASSLSGTGYEQYF.

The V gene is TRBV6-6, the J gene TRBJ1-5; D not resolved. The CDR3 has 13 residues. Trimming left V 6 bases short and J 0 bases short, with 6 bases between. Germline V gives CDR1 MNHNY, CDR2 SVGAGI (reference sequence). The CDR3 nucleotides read TGTGCCAGCAGAATTGGTAGCAATCAGCCCCAGCATTTT. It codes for CASRIGSNQPQHF.

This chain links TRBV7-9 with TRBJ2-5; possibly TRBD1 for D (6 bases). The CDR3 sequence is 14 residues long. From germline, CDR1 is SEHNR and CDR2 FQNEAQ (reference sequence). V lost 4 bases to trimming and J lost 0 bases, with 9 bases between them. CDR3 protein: CASSSGQYQETQYF. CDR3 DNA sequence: TGTGCCAGCAGCTCAGGACAGTACCAAGAGACCCAGTACTTC.

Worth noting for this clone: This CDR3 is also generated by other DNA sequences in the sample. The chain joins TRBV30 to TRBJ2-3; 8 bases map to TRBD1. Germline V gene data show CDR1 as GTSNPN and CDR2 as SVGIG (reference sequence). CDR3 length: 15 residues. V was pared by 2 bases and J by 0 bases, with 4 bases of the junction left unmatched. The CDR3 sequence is CAWSMDRASTDTQYF. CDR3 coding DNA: TGTGCCTGGAGTATGGACAGGGCTAGCACAGATACGCAGTATTTT. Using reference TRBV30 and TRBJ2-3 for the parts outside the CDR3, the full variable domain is SQTIHQWPATLVQPVGSPLSLECTVEGTSNPNLYWYRQAAGRGLQLLFYSVGIGQISSEVPQNLSASRPQDRQFILSSKKLLLSDSGFYLCAWSMDRASTDTQYFGPGTRLTVL.

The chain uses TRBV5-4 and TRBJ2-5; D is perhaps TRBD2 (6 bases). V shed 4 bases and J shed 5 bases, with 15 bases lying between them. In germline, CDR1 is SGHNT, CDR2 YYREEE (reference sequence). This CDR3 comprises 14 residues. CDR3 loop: CASSPQSREETQYF. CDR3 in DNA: TGTGCCAGCAGCCCGCAAAGCCGGGAGGAGACCCAGTACTTC. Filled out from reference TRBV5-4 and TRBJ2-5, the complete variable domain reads ETGVTQSPTHLIKTRGQQVTLRCSSQSGHNTVSWYQQALGQGPQFIFQYYREEENGRGNFPPRFSGLQFPNYSSELNVNALELDDSALYLCASSPQSREETQYFGPGTRLLVL.

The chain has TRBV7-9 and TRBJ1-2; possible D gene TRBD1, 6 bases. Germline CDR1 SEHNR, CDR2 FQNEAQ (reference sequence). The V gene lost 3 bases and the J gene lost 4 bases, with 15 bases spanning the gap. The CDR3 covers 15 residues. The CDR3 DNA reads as TGTGCCAGCAGCTTGGGGGGCAGGGCCTTCTATGGCTACACCTTC. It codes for CASSLGGRAFYGYTF.

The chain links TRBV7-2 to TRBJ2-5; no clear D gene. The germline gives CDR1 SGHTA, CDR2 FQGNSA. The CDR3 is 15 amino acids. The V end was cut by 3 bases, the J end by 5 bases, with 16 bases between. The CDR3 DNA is TGTGCCAGCAGCTTTGGGCAGTCCCTCTCGGAGACCCAGTACTTC. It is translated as CASSFGQSLSETQYF.

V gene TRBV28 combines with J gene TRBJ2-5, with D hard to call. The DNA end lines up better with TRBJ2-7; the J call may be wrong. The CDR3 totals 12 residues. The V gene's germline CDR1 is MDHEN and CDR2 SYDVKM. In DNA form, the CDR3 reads TGTGCCAGCAGTTTATACCTCTACGAGCAGTACTTC. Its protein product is CASSLYLYEQYF.

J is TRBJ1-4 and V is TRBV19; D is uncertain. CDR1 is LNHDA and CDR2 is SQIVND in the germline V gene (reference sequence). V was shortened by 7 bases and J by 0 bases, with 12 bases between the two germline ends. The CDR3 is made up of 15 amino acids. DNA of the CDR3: TGTGCCAGTAAGAGGGATTCTGCAACTAATGAAAAACTGTTTTTT. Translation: CASKRDSATNEKLFF.

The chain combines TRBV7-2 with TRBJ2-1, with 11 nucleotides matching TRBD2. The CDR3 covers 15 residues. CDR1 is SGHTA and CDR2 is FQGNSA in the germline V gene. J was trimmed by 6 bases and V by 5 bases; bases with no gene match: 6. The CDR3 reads CASSLTSGGGNEQFF. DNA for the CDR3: TGTGCCAGCAGCCTAACTAGCGGGGGAGGCAATGAGCAGTTCTTC.

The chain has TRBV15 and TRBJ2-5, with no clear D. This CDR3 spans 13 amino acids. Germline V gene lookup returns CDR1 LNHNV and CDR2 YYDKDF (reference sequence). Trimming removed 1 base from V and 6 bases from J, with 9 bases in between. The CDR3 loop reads CATSRGVYQTQYF. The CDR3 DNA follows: TGTGCCACCAGCAGAGGGGTGTATCAGACCCAGTACTTC.

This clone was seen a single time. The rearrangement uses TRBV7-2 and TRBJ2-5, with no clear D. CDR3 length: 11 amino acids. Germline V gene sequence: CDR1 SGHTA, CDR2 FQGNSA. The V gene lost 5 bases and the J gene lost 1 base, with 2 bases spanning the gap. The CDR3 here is CASSIQETQYF. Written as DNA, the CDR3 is TGTGCCAGCAGCATCCAAGAGACCCAGTACTTC.

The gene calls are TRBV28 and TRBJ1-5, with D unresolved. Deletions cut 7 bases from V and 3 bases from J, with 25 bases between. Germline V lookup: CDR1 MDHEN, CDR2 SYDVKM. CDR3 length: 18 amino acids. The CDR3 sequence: CASTPRALAIFFNQPQHF. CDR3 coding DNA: TGTGCCAGCACTCCCCGGGCCTTGGCCATCTTTTTCAATCAGCCCCAGCATTTT.

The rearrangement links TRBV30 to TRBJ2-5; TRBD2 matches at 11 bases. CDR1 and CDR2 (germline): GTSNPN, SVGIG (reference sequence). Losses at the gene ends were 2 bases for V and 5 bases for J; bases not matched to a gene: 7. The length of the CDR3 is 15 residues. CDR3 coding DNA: TGTGCCTGGAGTTCGCCTAGCGGGGGGCCGGAGACCCAGTACTTC. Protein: CAWSSPSGGPETQYF.

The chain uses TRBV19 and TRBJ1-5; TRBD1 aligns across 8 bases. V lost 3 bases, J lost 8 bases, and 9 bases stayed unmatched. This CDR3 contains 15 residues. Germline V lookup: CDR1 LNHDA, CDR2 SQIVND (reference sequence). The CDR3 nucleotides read TGTGCCAGTAGTATTACAGGGGGGTCGGTAGAGCCCCAGCATTTT. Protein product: CASSITGGSVEPQHF.

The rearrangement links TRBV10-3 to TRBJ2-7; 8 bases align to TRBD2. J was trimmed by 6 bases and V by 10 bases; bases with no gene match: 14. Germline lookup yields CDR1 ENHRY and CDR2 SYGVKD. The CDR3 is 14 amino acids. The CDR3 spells CATKTNGGASEQYF. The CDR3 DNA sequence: TGTGCCACCAAGACGAACGGGGGGGCTTCCGAGCAGTACTTC.

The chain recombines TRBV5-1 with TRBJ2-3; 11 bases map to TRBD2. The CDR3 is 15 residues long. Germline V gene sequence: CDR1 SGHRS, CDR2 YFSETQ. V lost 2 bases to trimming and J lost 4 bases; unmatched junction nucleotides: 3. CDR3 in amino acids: CASSFSGGAADTQYF. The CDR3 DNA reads TGCGCCAGCAGCTTTAGCGGGGGGGCGGCAGATACGCAGTATTTT.

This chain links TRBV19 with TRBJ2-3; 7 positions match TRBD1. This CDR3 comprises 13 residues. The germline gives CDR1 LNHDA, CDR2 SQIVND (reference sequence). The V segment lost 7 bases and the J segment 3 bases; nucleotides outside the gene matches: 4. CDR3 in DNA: TGTGCCAGTAACAGGGGAGATACAGATACGCAGTATTTT. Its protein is CASNRGDTDTQYF.

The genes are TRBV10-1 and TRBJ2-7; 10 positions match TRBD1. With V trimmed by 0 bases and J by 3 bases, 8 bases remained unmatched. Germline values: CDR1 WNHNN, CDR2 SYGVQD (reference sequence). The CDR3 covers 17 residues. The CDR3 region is CASSESPFGTGDYEQYF. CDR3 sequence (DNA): TGCGCCAGCAGTGAGTCGCCTTTTGGGACAGGGGACTACGAGCAGTACTTC.

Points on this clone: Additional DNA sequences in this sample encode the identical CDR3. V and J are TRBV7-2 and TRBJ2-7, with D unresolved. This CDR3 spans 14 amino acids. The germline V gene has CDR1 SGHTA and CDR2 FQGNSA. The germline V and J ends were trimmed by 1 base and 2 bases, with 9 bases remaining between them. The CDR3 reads CASSLGQVTYEQYF. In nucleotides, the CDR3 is TGTGCCAGCAGCTTAGGGCAGGTGACCTACGAGCAGTACTTC.

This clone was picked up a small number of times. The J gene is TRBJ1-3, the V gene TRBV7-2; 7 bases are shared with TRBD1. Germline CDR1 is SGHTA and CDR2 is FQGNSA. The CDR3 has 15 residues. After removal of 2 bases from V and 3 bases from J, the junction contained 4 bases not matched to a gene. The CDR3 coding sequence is TGTGCCAGCAGCTTAACGACAGGGTATGGAAACACCATATATTTT. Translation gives CASSLTTGYGNTIYF.

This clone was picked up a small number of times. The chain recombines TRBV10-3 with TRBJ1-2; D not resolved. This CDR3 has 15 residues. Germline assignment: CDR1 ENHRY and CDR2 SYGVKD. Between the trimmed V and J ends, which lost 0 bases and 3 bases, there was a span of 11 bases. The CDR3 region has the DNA TGTGCCATCAGTGAGTCGACCCAGTCAGACTATGGCTACACCTTC. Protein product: CAISESTQSDYGYTF.

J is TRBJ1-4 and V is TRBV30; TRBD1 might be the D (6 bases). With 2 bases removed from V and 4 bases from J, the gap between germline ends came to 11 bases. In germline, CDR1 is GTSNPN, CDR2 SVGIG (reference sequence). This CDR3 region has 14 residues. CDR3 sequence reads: CAWSRTVNNEKLFF. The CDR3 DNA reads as TGTGCCTGGAGTCGGACAGTTAATAATGAAAAACTGTTTTTT.

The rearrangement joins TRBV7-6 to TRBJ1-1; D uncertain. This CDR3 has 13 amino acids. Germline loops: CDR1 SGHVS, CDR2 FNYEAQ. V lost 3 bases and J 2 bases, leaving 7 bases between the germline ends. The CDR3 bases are TGTGCCAGCAGCTTGGGTAGAAACACTGAAGCTTTCTTT. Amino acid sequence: CASSLGRNTEAFF.

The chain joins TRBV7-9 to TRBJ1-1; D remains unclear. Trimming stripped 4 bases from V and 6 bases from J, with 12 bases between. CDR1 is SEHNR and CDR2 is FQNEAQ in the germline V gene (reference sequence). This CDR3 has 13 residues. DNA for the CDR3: TGTGCCAGCAGCTCGCGCCTTGGGTCTGAAGCTTTCTTT. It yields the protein CASSSRLGSEAFF.

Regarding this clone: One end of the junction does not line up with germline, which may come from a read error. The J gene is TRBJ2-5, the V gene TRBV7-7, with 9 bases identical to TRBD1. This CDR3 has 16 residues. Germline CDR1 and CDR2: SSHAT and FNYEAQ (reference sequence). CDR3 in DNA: TGTGCTAGCAGCTTGGGGGACAGGGTGAACCAAGAGACCCAGTACTTC. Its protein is CASSLGDRVNQETQYF.

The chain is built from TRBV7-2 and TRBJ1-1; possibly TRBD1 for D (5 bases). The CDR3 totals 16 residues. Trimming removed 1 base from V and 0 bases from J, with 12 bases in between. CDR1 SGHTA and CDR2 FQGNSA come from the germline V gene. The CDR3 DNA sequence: TGTGCCAGCAGCTTAGGGCAGGGAATTATGAACACTGAAGCTTTCTTT. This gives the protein CASSLGQGIMNTEAFF.

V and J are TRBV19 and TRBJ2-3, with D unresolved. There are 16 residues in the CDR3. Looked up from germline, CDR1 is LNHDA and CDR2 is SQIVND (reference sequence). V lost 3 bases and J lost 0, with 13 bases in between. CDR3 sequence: CASSMGLVTSTDTQYF. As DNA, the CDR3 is TGTGCCAGTAGTATGGGCCTAGTAACTAGCACAGATACGCAGTATTTT. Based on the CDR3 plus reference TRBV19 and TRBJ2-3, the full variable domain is DGGITQSPKYLFRKEGQNVTLSCEQNLNHDAMYWYRQDPGQGLRLIYYSQIVNDFQKGDIAEGYSVSREKKESFPLTVTSAQKNPTAFYLCASSMGLVTSTDTQYFGPGTRLTVL.

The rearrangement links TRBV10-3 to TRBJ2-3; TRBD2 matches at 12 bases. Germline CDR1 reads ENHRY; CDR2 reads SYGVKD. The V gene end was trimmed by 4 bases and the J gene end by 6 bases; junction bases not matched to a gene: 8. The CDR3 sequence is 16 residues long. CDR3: CAISGSSGGALDTQYF. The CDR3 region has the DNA TGTGCCATCAGTGGGTCTAGCGGGGGGGCCTTGGATACGCAGTATTTT.